The rows below give T cell receptor beta chains drawn from one sample of a study of shared clonotypes between healthy human individuals. Using immunoSEQ multiplex PCR, the repertoire was profiled, and TCRdb retains in-frame clones only, with some absent. The sample includes about 800,000 clones, 96% of them seen just once. The sample was naive CD8+ T cells sorted from blood. These receptors all stem from a man aged 30 to 45 in good health. CDR3s include the opening cysteine and the closing phenylalanine or tryptophan. Fields, in order: J gene, V gene, clone size, D gene, CDR3 protein, CDR3 DNA. A D gene is named only where the DNA matches it firmly. Not every row has a clone size; where given, it reads once, few, many or a size class.

TRBJ2-1 TRBV4-2 - - CASSQRTDKYNEQFF TGTGCCAGCAGCCAGAGAACTGATAAATACAATGAGCAGTTCTTC
TRBJ1-1 TRBV7-6 - TRBD1 CASSSGGREVFF TGTGCCAGCAGCTCAGGGGGCAGAGAGGTTTTCTTT
TRBJ2-7 TRBV14 - - CASSQGRLWYEQYF TGTGCCAGCAGCCAAGGAAGGCTTTGGTACGAGCAGTACTTC
TRBJ2-1 TRBV7-9 - - CASSLETSLTVGEQFF TGTGCCAGCAGCTTAGAAACTAGTTTAACGGTTGGTGAGCAGTTCTTC
TRBJ2-7 TRBV2 - - CASSHLDEQYF TGTGCCAGCAGTCACCTTGACGAGCAGTACTTC
TRBJ1-1 TRBV6-6 - - CASTQGFAFF TGTGCCAGCACCCAGGGCTTTGCTTTCTTT
TRBJ1-4 TRBV19 once - CASSIRIATNEKLFF TGTGCCAGTAGTATCCGAATCGCAACTAATGAAAAACTGTTTTTT
TRBJ2-3 TRBV6-4 - - CASSTSPSRDTQYF TGTGCCAGCAGCACATCACCTTCTAGAGATACGCAGTATTTT
TRBJ2-7 TRBV11-2 - TRBD1 CASSPGTGGYYEQYF TGTGCCAGCAGCCCCGGGACAGGGGGCTATTACGAGCAGTACTTC
TRBJ2-1 TRBV10-2 - - CASRDFTREQFF TGCGCCAGCAGGGACTTCACGCGGGAGCAGTTCTTC